This T cell receptor (beta chain) was sequenced in a study of cytomegalovirus exposure and HLA in healthy donors (dated by TCRdb to between 2016 and 2019). Broadly, across the study: In an earlier analysis of 587 of the donors, about 260 Gb of sequence data and just under 120 million unique TCR beta sequences from 150 million to 200 million T cells were reported. An early release that covered roughly 600 HLA-typed donors contained approximately 300 gigabases of sequencing data and some 87 million unique TCR sequences. Of the roughly 400 genotyped donors, over 80% were placed in the genetic ancestry cluster associated with self-reported Caucasian donors. The study aimed to test whether cataloging public T cell receptors could reveal signatures of past pathogen exposure. Using immunosequencing, the study profiled T cell repertoires from some 670 subjects and related those repertoires to cytomegalovirus serostatus. Besides the first cohort of more than 650 subjects, a separate validation cohort made up of roughly 120 different subjects was used. To predict cytomegalovirus infection status, the study combined high-throughput TCR immunosequencing, statistical association of individual TCRs with disease status, and machine learning. To study patterns of TCR occurrence, a later analysis re-analyzed previously published TCR beta repertoires from 650 to 750 donors and added high-resolution HLA genotyping. In the later analysis, no new phenotypic data were used to find candidate immune exposures; instead, reliance was placed on TCR beta sequences and their occurrence across donors. To decide whether each TCR beta V gene segment behaved as functional or pseudogenic, an earlier analysis of fewer than 750 of the donors relied on high-throughput TCR beta sequencing. Donor age, sex, ethnicity and CMV serostatus were compiled alongside the repertoire data. Genome-wide SNP genotypes for about 65% of the 666 donors were used in a later genetic analysis, which treated that subset as a discovery cohort. All discovery cohort repertoires had been generated using a single sequencing platform. HLA typing covered class I and class II loci at four-digit resolution. Typing coverage differed by locus: A, B, C, DRB1 and DQB1 were typed in about 629-640 donors, DQA1 in 500 to 550, DPA1 in over 600, and DPB1 in 472. Five DR-DQ haplotypes were handled as single units for association and clustering because linkage in the cohort was strong. Among some 400 genotyped donors of the cohort, an average of around 250,000 unique TCR beta nucleotide sequences was sequenced per donor, of which roughly 17% were non-productive.

Library prep was done by the immunoSEQ multiplex PCR assay. For the multiplex PCR, a mixture combining 60 forward primers for TCR Vbeta segments and 13 reverse primers for TCR Jbeta segments was used. Amplification of the CDR3 region of rearranged TCR beta genes was performed with a multiplex PCR assay on genomic DNA. The amplified TCR beta libraries were sequenced on the Illumina HiSeq System as 87-base-pair reads. In the paper's pipeline: A later analysis tallied 75 million to 95 million unique TCR beta chains across the 666 repertoires, and around 10 million of those chains were shared by two or more donors. A nearest-neighbor algorithm error-corrected the raw reads and collapsed the reads into unique sequences, merging closely related sequences to remove PCR and sequencing errors. To assign V, D and J gene segments, CDR3 sequences were aligned to IMGT reference sequences. For a sequence to be retained, at least a six-nucleotide match to both a V gene segment and a J gene segment was required. Rearrangements were called productive when the CDR3 lacked stop codons and stayed in frame with V and J; all others were non-productive. Following IMGT convention, CDR3 was defined as the stretch from the second conserved V-encoded cysteine up to the conserved J-encoded phenylalanine. The earlier analysis of fewer than 750 of the donors excluded sequences that lacked an unambiguous match to a single V gene segment. An earlier analysis of 450 to 650 of the donors called V segments functional above 56.7% productive rearrangements and segregating when the between-donor standard deviation exceeded 5%. A statistical classification framework was built for diagnosing cytomegalovirus status from the catalog of TCR beta chain sequences. A later analysis assigned V and J genes by comparing TCR nucleotide sequences with IMGT/GENE-DB human TR gene sequences. In a later analysis, CDR3 sequences and most-parsimonious VDJ recombination scenarios were assigned using the TCRdist pipeline. In a later analysis, each TCR beta chain was defined by its CDR3 amino acid sequence together with its V-gene family, and reads without a unique V-gene family were excluded. A later analysis removed 500 to 650 highly shared, low-generation-probability nucleotide sequences to deal with suspected cross-contamination and a sequencing artifact. A later analysis calculated a clonal expansion index for each public chain from normalized within-repertoire ranks of inferred template counts. A later analysis computed generation probabilities with a VDJ recombination model fitted to out-of-frame rearrangements, and checked the results against IGoR. In a later analysis, TCR-TCR, TCR-HLA and TCR-CMV co-occurrence was scored with hypergeometric tests, and a repertoire-size bias correction was applied to TCR pairs. In a later analysis, false discovery rates were estimated by permuting HLA or CMV assignments 20 times. In a later analysis, co-occurring TCRs were grouped using DBSCAN, and TCRdist sequence similarity was added for clustering within HLA-allele-positive subsets. For co-occurrence clustering, repertoires with fewer than 30,000 or more than 120,000 public chains were excluded, along with four or five repertoires with anomalous nucleotide sharing. TCRdb retrieved this table from immuneACCESS and kept in-frame rearrangements only. Not all clones are present; in checked studies, unresolved V genes account for under half, and no reason is known for the remainder. V and J calls and clone size follow that table, whereas D and trimming were derived from the DNA. This sample is represented by some 120,000 clones; approximately 75% of them were singletons. The leading ten clones occupy about 1.8% of the sample.

A remark on this clone: It has no known antigen specificity. One base away there is no much larger clone; base qualities are not given.

CDR1 and CDR2, looked up from the germline V gene, are SGDLS and YYNGEE. The CDR3 measures 15 amino acids from cysteine to phenylalanine. Of all the DNA, just the CDR3 is kept, 45 bases in frame from base 1. Trimming removed 0 bases from V and 0 bases from J, leaving 9 bases between the germline ends. Summary of the overall study and its limitations: V-gene and J-gene trimming of TCR beta chains was associated with a missense DCLRE1C variant in a later genetic analysis, and the association was replicated in an independent cohort. A further reported finding was that TCR beta sequences accurately predicted the HLA-A and HLA-B alleles for most subjects in the first cohort. For the cohort, immune exposure information was limited to CMV serostatus. In both the original and validation cohorts, the classifier was reported to diagnose cytomegalovirus status with high specificity and sensitivity. Some IMGT-functional V segments, including TRBV6-2 and TRBV6-3, could not be distinguished by the 87-base-pair reads and were therefore excluded. Because HLA typing was unavailable for some donors at each locus, only the typed subset was used in association tests. In the study, around 150 TCR beta chains were listed as associated with cytomegalovirus. In vitro tests confirmed that a few of the cytomegalovirus-associated TCR beta chains recognize cytomegalovirus antigens. Presence/absence analyses assumed roughly uniform sequencing depth across donors, an assumption that may not hold. Most TCR sequences were observed very rarely across donors, whereas some public TCRs were present in many individuals. Assigning TCR associations to individual alleles was difficult when HLA alleles, especially DR and DQ, strongly co-occurred. Linkage disequilibrium might explain the correlated functional status among segregating V segments, but an unknown experimental factor could not be ruled out. Approximately 18 rarely observed V segments, including chromosome 9 orphons, were excluded from the earlier analysis of about 500 of the donors because counts were too low. A later analysis associated approximately 17,000 TCR beta sequences with specific HLA alleles at a false discovery rate of 0.05. According to a later genetic analysis, donors in an Asian-associated ancestry cluster had fewer N-insertions in productive TCRs than the approximately 670-donor mean. According to a later analysis, parvovirus B19, influenza, CMV and Epstein-Barr virus appeared linked to several top co-occurrence clusters. Most CMV-associated TCR beta chains appeared to be HLA-restricted in a later analysis, and the HLA associations seemed to be driven largely by CMV exposure. In an earlier analysis of around 500 of the donors, most TCR beta V segments appeared in productive rearrangements about 87% or about 30% of the time, broadly matching IMGT annotations. It was suggested by the authors that the approach could potentially be generalized to other disease states and immunological phenotypes. A cluster of highly shared sequence variants was judged likely to represent a technical artifact of the sequencing pipeline. In a later analysis, TCR association rates were found to vary across HLA loci, with the most associated TCRs seen for DRB1 alleles and the fewest for HLA-C alleles. A later analysis found that HLA-associated TCR beta chains were more clonally expanded and had lower generation probabilities than equally common non-associated chains. This cohort had only TCR beta chains sequenced, and the lack of alpha or paired-chain data limited which features could be detected.

The cohort comprised around 690 healthy bone marrow donors. At the time of sampling, all cohort members were nominally healthy, though unrecorded immune exposures were likely present. The donor tested CMV seronegative, placing the donor among the roughly 400 seronegative members of the cohort. Each donor provided a peripheral blood sample, and peripheral blood mononuclear cells were used for TCR beta sequencing. The Qiagen DNeasy Blood Extraction Kit was used to extract genomic DNA from the blood cell samples. The V gene is TRBV9 and the J gene is TRBJ1-1, with TRBD1 tentatively as D gene (5 bases match). Specimen: PBMCs. The receptor was derived from a man aged 40-49 years in good health and CMV-seronegative. CDR3 region: CASSVDGQMNTEAFF. The nucleotide sequence reads TGTGCCAGCAGCGTAGATGGACAAATGAACACTGAAGCTTTCTTT.